One and the same sample provided the 9 T cell receptor beta chains below, sequenced in a study of PD-L1 blockade in urothelial cancer listed by TCRdb under 2017. The time point tag for this specimen amounts to: peripheral blood 6 weeks after treatment start. Library method: the immunoSEQ multiplex PCR assay. Not all clones reach the TCRdb copy of this immuneACCESS table, which keeps in-frame sequences only. Checked studies attribute under half of the gap to unresolved V genes and leave the rest unexplained. Within this sample are some 39,000 clones, with more than 75% of them counted one time only. Of the sample, 2.6% is held by the ten largest clones. The source was PBMCs, collected around atezolizumab (anti-PD-L1) treatment. These receptors were obtained from a man between 65 and 79 years old with urothelial cancer.

The genes are TRBV30 and TRBJ1-4; TRBD1 matches at 8 bases. J lost 8 bases, V lost 5 bases, and 22 bases had no gene match. Germline CDR1 is GTSNPN and CDR2 is SVGIG (reference sequence). CDR3 size: 18 residues. CDR3 amino acids: CAWGGAGGQGGKGEKLFF. DNA of the CDR3: TGTGCCTGGGGGGGCGCCGGTGGACAGGGTGGAAAAGGAGAAAAACTGTTTTTT.

This clone came up a few times. The chain employs TRBV19 and TRBJ2-7; 7 bases match TRBD2. Germline CDR1 and CDR2: LNHDA and SQIVND (reference sequence). V gave up 5 bases and J gave up 4 bases; unmatched junction bases: 8. The CDR3 spans 14 residues. In DNA form, the CDR3 reads TGTGCCAGTAGTCTCGGGCGGGAGTGGTACGAGCAGTACTTC. It yields the protein CASSLGREWYEQYF. Complete variable domain (other parts from reference TRBV19 and TRBJ2-7): DGGITQSPKYLFRKEGQNVTLSCEQNLNHDAMYWYRQDPGQGLRLIYYSQIVNDFQKGDIAEGYSVSREKKESFPLTVTSAQKNPTAFYLCASSLGREWYEQYFGPGTRLTVT.

The rearrangement uses TRBV30 and TRBJ1-2, with 7 nucleotides matching TRBD1. The CDR3 sequence is 14 residues long. The J segment lost 4 bases and the V segment lost 3 bases, leaving 8 bases of the junction unmatched. Germline-derived CDR1 and CDR2 are GTSNPN and SVGIG (reference sequence). DNA of the CDR3: TGTGCCTGGAGGGTACCCGGGACAGTCTATGGCTACACCTTC. This encodes CAWRVPGTVYGYTF.

The chain recombines TRBV19 with TRBJ2-7; D not certain. The V and J ends lost 0 bases and 1 base respectively, with 7 bases between them. The CDR3 has 14 residues. Germline assignment: CDR1 LNHDA and CDR2 SQIVND (reference sequence). The DNA of the CDR3 is TGTGCCAGTAGTATAGAGGCAGGATCCTACGAGCAGTACTTC. Its protein is CASSIEAGSYEQYF.

This clone came up a few times. The genes are TRBV7-9 and TRBJ2-3; 7 bases line up with TRBD1. The CDR3 covers 15 residues. Germline V gene data show CDR1 as SEHNR and CDR2 as FQNEAQ (reference sequence). The V segment lost 8 bases and the J segment 0 bases; nucleotides outside the gene matches: 8. Written as DNA, the CDR3 is TGTGCCAGCTACCAAGGGGGCGGGAGCACAGATACGCAGTATTTT. Its translation: CASYQGGGSTDTQYF.

This clone came up a few times. V gene TRBV4-1 combines with J gene TRBJ2-3; TRBD1 matches at 7 bases. Germline V gene sequence: CDR1 MGHRA, CDR2 YSYEKL. The CDR3 runs 17 residues. The V gene end was trimmed by 0 bases and the J gene end by 8 bases; junction bases not matched to a gene: 14. The CDR3 here is CASSQDQGVDGSGTQYF. As DNA, the CDR3 is TGCGCCAGCAGCCAAGATCAGGGGGTGGACGGATCAGGTACGCAGTATTTT.

The V and J genes are TRBV2 and TRBJ2-7; D may be TRBD2 (5 bases). With 6 bases removed from V and 2 bases from J, the gap between germline ends came to 8 bases. CDR1 SNHLY and CDR2 FYNNEI come from the germline V gene. The CDR3 contains 12 residues. The CDR3 is CASREEPYEQYF. CDR3 nucleotides: TGTGCCAGCAGGGAGGAGCCCTACGAGCAGTACTTC.

The genes are TRBV5-1 and TRBJ2-7, with 9 bases identical to TRBD1. The ends lost 7 bases at V and 4 bases at J; junction bases unmatched: 12. CDR3 length equals 15 residues. Germline V gives CDR1 SGHRS, CDR2 YFSETQ. The CDR3 is CASAPGGTGPYEQYF. CDR3 DNA: TGCGCCAGCGCTCCGGGCGGGACAGGGCCTTACGAGCAGTACTTC.

The chain is built from TRBV20-1 and TRBJ2-7, with D tentatively TRBD2 (5 bases). Germline V lookup: CDR1 DFQATT, CDR2 SNEGSKA (reference sequence). V was trimmed by 6 bases and J by 7 bases, leaving 13 bases between them. The CDR3 has 11 amino acids. Here the CDR3 reads CSAPEPGEQYF. The CDR3 nucleotides are TGCAGTGCCCCTGAACCGGGGGAGCAGTACTTC.